Listed below are T cell receptor beta chains from one sample, sequenced in a study of T cell repertoires in cytomegalovirus infection. TCRdb ran MiXCR on the reads and lists one entry per CDR3 protein. There are about 140,000 distinct CDR3 sequences in the sample; approximately 5.9% occur only once, and roughly 18% lies in the top ten. What was sequenced was PBMCs. Receptors were obtained from a human donor in good health (CMV status not recorded). Some clones in this sample may be carry-over from other donors' samples. The CDR3 runs from the conserved cysteine through the conserved F or W. The order of the fields is V gene, CDR3 protein.

v_gene: TRBV7-9; CDR3aa: CASLPASLETQYF
v_gene: TRBV20-1; CDR3aa: CSARDPPGKSTDTQYF
v_gene: TRBV19; CDR3aa: CASSRDTLETQYF
v_gene: TRBV7-2; CDR3aa: CASSLSRDNQPQHF
v_gene: TRBV7-6; CDR3aa: CASSLGTRPDTQYF
v_gene: TRBV25-1; CDR3aa: CARARVAEAFF
v_gene: TRBV5-1; CDR3aa: CASSLVRPGANVLTF
v_gene: TRBV20-1; CDR3aa: CSAPPGRLPTDTQYF
v_gene: TRBV12-3/TRBV12-4; CDR3aa: CASSLTEYSPLHF
v_gene: TRBV19; CDR3aa: CASSMRRAESYEQYF
v_gene: TRBV7-6; CDR3aa: CASSLDGQVDEQYF
v_gene: TRBV6-5; CDR3aa: CASSLGTGRPYEQYF
v_gene: TRBV11-3; CDR3aa: CASSSTSGGFTGELFF
v_gene: TRBV25-1; CDR3aa: CASAIQGRHNEQFF
v_gene: TRBV4-1; CDR3aa: CASSLFDRGSSYNEQFF
v_gene: TRBV7-2; CDR3aa: CASSSTGLTNYGYTF
v_gene: TRBV11-2; CDR3aa: CASSLVTFLGSNEQFF
v_gene: TRBV29-1; CDR3aa: CSVSQNRNTEAFF
v_gene: TRBV2; CDR3aa: CASSGTSGGTGAHTDTQYF
v_gene: TRBV9; CDR3aa: CASSPTELQYQETQYF
v_gene: TRBV11-3; CDR3aa: CASSLRQGSQETQYF
v_gene: TRBV18; CDR3aa: CASSPVHTNTGELFF
v_gene: TRBV7-6; CDR3aa: CASSLTPQANSPLHF
v_gene: TRBV7-2; CDR3aa: CASSLAGTASNQPQHF
v_gene: TRBV7-2; CDR3aa: CASSFESFTDTQYF
v_gene: TRBV27; CDR3aa: CASSSGTGGMGNIQYF
v_gene: TRBV4-3; CDR3aa: CASSHDTSRNEQFF
v_gene: TRBV7-2; CDR3aa: CASSLGRRTQYF
v_gene: TRBV6-2/TRBV6-3; CDR3aa: CASSHTDTQYF
v_gene: TRBV7-2; CDR3aa: CASSFSAGGSEEQFF
v_gene: TRBV12-3/TRBV12-4; CDR3aa: CASRRAGGSNQPQHF
v_gene: TRBV6-2/TRBV6-3; CDR3aa: CASTSSSYNEQFF
v_gene: TRBV11-2; CDR3aa: CASSVTPGGGYTF
v_gene: TRBV7-2; CDR3aa: CASSFEAGGRGGELFF
v_gene: TRBV20-1; CDR3aa: CSATTGTYGYTF
v_gene: TRBV6-2/TRBV6-3; CDR3aa: CASSYGETGGRSYEQYF
v_gene: TRBV7-2; CDR3aa: CASRAGTNTGELFF
v_gene: TRBV7-8; CDR3aa: CASSRLSGGGTDTQYF
v_gene: TRBV5-4; CDR3aa: CASSISGGASNEQFF
v_gene: TRBV7-2; CDR3aa: CASSEGPNTEAFF
v_gene: TRBV29-1; CDR3aa: CSVGKREETQYF
v_gene: TRBV2; CDR3aa: CASSAARTRDGYTF
v_gene: TRBV6-2/TRBV6-3; CDR3aa: CASSPSGGPNEKLFF
v_gene: TRBV7-2; CDR3aa: CASSLNTGSGETQYF
v_gene: TRBV11-2; CDR3aa: CASSPWTGMGEKLFF
v_gene: TRBV20-1; CDR3aa: CSARVTGLRETQYF
v_gene: TRBV20-1; CDR3aa: CSARPTGTQETQYF
v_gene: TRBV18; CDR3aa: CASSPGQGPQPQHF
v_gene: TRBV7-2; CDR3aa: CASSLQPGGYEQYF
v_gene: TRBV6-1; CDR3aa: CASSEVRQDREQFF